Following are 13 T cell receptor beta chains from one sample sequenced in a study of radiation and T cells in renal cell carcinoma. The repertoire was sequenced with immunoSEQ multiplex PCR; TCRdb's copy has only in-frame clones and lacks some. The profile shows about 150,000 clones, 70% to 90% of them singletons. Time point denoted: blood 4 weeks post-SBRT, at nephrectomy. Noted treatment: 15 Gy SBRT to primary tumor, nephrectomy 4 weeks later. This sample comprised blood, obtained from a patient whose treatment included radiotherapy and nephrectomy. The receptor source for this set is a woman in her forties or fifties with renal cell carcinoma.

CDR3 bases: TGCGCCAGCAGTACAGGGGGCCGTGATCAGCCCCAGCATTTT. It translates to CASSTGGRDQPQHF. This chain connects TRBV10-1 to TRBJ1-5, with 9 bases aligning to TRBD1. The CDR3 totals 14 residues. CDR1 WNHNN and CDR2 SYGVQD come from the germline V gene (reference sequence). Losses at the gene ends were 5 bases for V and 5 bases for J; bases not matched to a gene: 4.

The count of this clone is one. The rearrangement joins TRBV9 to TRBJ2-3, with 7 nucleotides matching TRBD2. Looked up from germline, CDR1 is SGDLS and CDR2 is YYNGEE. The CDR3 has 16 residues. With 3 bases clipped from V and 1 base from J, the junction kept 8 bases outside the gene matches. The CDR3 nucleotides read TGTGCCAGCAGCGGGCCCCAGCGGGAAGGCACAGATACGCAGTATTTT. This codes for CASSGPQREGTDTQYF.

V gene TRBV5-8 combines with J gene TRBJ2-7; D ambiguous. CDR1 and CDR2 (germline): SGHTS, YDEGEE. The CDR3 spans 14 residues. Trimming pared 0 bases from V and 4 bases from J, leaving 11 bases between. CDR3 DNA sequence: TGTGCCAGCAGCTTGGGAGGCCCAGGATACGAGCAGTACTTC. It translates to CASSLGGPGYEQYF. The complete variable domain, with remaining parts taken from reference TRBV5-8 and TRBJ2-7, reads EAGVTQSPTHLIKTRGQQATLRCSPISGHTSVYWYQQALGLGLQFLLWYDEGEERNRGNFPPRFSGRQFPNYSSELNVNALELEDSALYLCASSLGGPGYEQYFGPGTRLTVT.

Here the CDR3 DNA reads TGTGCCAGCAGTATACGGACAGGGGAAGGCTACGAGCAGTACTTC. Encoded protein: CASSIRTGEGYEQYF. The rearrangement joins TRBV6-5 to TRBJ2-7; 9 nucleotides line up with TRBD1. The length of the CDR3 is 15 residues. Germline values: CDR1 MNHEY, CDR2 SVGAGI. V was pared by 5 bases and J by 3 bases, with 8 bases of the junction left unmatched.

J is TRBJ2-7 and V is TRBV9; D possibly corresponds to TRBD2 (5 bases). Per germline, CDR1 SGDLS and CDR2 YYNGEE. The CDR3 consists of 15 residues. V was clipped by 0 bases and J by 3 bases, with 13 bases between them. The CDR3 nucleotides are TGTGCCAGCAGCGTAGACTTAGAGGGAGTCTACGAGCAGTACTTC. This codes for CASSVDLEGVYEQYF. Using reference TRBV9 and TRBJ2-7 for the parts outside the CDR3, the full variable domain is DSGVTQTPKHLITATGQRVTLRCSPRSGDLSVYWYQQSLDQGLQFLIQYYNGEERAKGNILERFSAQQFPDLHSELNLSSLELGDSALYFCASSVDLEGVYEQYFGPGTRLTVT.

The chain uses TRBV7-2 and TRBJ2-5; 9 bases fit TRBD1. This CDR3 comprises 13 residues. Trimming cost V 4 bases and J 5 bases; bases outside gene matches: 2. Germline values: CDR1 SGHTA, CDR2 FQGNSA. CDR3 sequence: CASSSDRGETQYF. The CDR3, as DNA: TGTGCCAGCAGCTCGGACAGGGGCGAGACCCAGTACTTC.

This clone was detected only a few times. The DNA for the CDR3 is TGTGCCAGCAGCAGGACAGAAAGAGAAGCTTTCTTT. Translated: CASSRTEREAFF. This chain uses TRBV5-6 with TRBJ1-1, with a tentative D call TRBD1 (6 bases). The CDR3 is made up of 12 amino acids. With 4 bases removed from V and 8 bases from J, the gap between germline ends came to 12 bases. The germline gives CDR1 SGHDT, CDR2 YYEEEE.

The gene calls are TRBV7-2 and TRBJ2-5; TRBD2 agrees at 8 bases. With V trimmed by 5 bases and J by 9 bases, 11 bases remained unmatched. Germline V CDR1 and CDR2: SGHTA, FQGNSA. The CDR3 is 14 amino acids. The CDR3 coding sequence is TGTGCCAGCAGCCTTAGCGGGAACAAGGAGGCCCAGTACTTC. Translating it yields CASSLSGNKEAQYF.

The chain combines TRBV28 with TRBJ1-5; D may be TRBD1 (6 bases). The ends were cut back, 10 bases at V and 0 bases at J, with 13 bases in the middle. Germline V gene lookup returns CDR1 MDHEN and CDR2 SYDVKM. The CDR3 totals 14 residues. CDR3 coding DNA: TGTGCCATTTCAGGGGTTTATAGCAATCAGCCCCAGCATTTT. It specifies CAISGVYSNQPQHF.

The genes are TRBV6-5 and TRBJ2-5; TRBD2 is a possible D gene (5 bases). The DNA end is a closer match to TRBJ2-7, so the J assignment may be wrong. This CDR3 comprises 16 residues. Germline CDR1 reads MNHEY; CDR2 reads SVGAGI. Here the CDR3 DNA reads TGTGCCAGCAGTTACTCTCGGCTAGCTGCCTACTACGAGCAGTACTTC. This encodes CASSYSRLAAYYEQYF.

CDR3 region: CASSSGGAGETQYF. As DNA, the CDR3 is TGTGCCAGCAGTAGCGGGGGGGCCGGGGAGACCCAGTACTTC. This chain uses TRBV2 with TRBJ2-5, with 10 bases fitting TRBD2. This CDR3 comprises 14 residues. Germline V gives CDR1 SNHLY, CDR2 FYNNEI. The V gene end was trimmed by 5 bases and the J gene end by 5 bases; junction bases not matched to a gene: 5.

This chain links TRBV1 with TRBJ1-5; the table calls TRBD1, which could not be checked here. TRBV1 is a pseudogene. This CDR3 is 18 amino acids long. The CDR3 region is CTSSHDPLDRTEGQPQHF. CDR3 in DNA: TGCACCAGCAGCCACGACCCGCTCGACAGGACGGAAGGGCAGCCCCAGCATTTT.

The rearrangement joins TRBV11-1 to TRBJ2-7; 14 nucleotides align to TRBD2. After removal of 8 bases from V and 2 bases from J, the junction contained 11 bases not matched to a gene. The germline V gene encodes CDR1 SGHAT and CDR2 FQDESV (reference sequence). The CDR3 spans 17 residues. CDR3 bases: TGTGCCAGCCAAGGCCCGGGACTAGCGGGAGCCGCCTACGAGCAGTACTTC. Translated: CASQGPGLAGAAYEQYF.